This T cell receptor beta chain was documented in a study of control samples from healthy donors and cancer patients. Germline loops: CDR1 MGHDK, CDR2 SYGVNS. The CDR3 loop spans 16 amino acids. Trimming took 1 base from V and 3 from J, leaving 14 bases between them. Clones were read by immunoSEQ multiplex PCR, and TCRdb kept only the in-frame ones, dropping some. The sample carries some 130,000 clones, over 85% recorded once. The rearrangement uses TRBV25-1 and TRBJ2-3; the D gene is possibly TRBD2 (5 bases). The sequence came from a man aged 18-30 years in good health. The sample consisted of blood. The CDR3 loop reads CASSESRGWGTDTQYF. In nucleotides, the CDR3 is TGTGCCAGCAGTGAATCTCGGGGTTGGGGTACAGATACGCAGTATTTT.